What follows are 18 T cell receptor beta chains derived from one specimen sequenced in a study of cytomegalovirus exposure and HLA in healthy donors. Use of 60 Vbeta and 13 Jbeta primers characterized the PCR. Assay: immunoSEQ multiplex PCR; the TCRdb copy retains only in-frame clones and omits some. The sample includes 90,000 to 120,000 clones, around 77% of them seen just once. The specimen was PBMCs. These TCRs come from a male donor in good health and CMV-seronegative.

The rearrangement uses TRBV19 and TRBJ2-7; 7 positions agree with TRBD2. Germline assignment: CDR1 LNHDA and CDR2 SQIVND (reference sequence). With V trimmed by 3 bases and J by 4 bases, 9 bases remained unmatched. The CDR3 loop spans 15 amino acids. The CDR3 reads CASSIQRGVAYEQYF. The CDR3 bases are TGTGCCAGTAGTATTCAGCGGGGAGTGGCATACGAGCAGTACTTC.

The chain combines TRBV14 with TRBJ2-1; a weak D match, TRBD2 (6 bases). Germline CDR1 SGHDN, CDR2 FVKESK. V shed 6 bases and J shed 3 bases, with 9 bases lying between them. The CDR3 contains 13 residues. CDR3 protein: CASRHSGYNEQFF. CDR3 DNA: TGTGCCAGCAGACATAGCGGCTACAATGAGCAGTTCTTC.

The chain recombines TRBV18 with TRBJ1-2; D perhaps matches TRBD1 (6 bases). Germline values: CDR1 KGHSH, CDR2 LQKENI. The CDR3 totals 15 residues. Trimming removed 2 bases at V and 0 bases at J, with 10 bases between. The CDR3 sequence is CASSPEGHSNYGYTF. The CDR3 DNA sequence: TGTGCCAGCTCACCAGAGGGACACTCTAACTATGGCTACACCTTC.

The chain joins TRBV2 to TRBJ2-3; possibly TRBD1 for D (6 bases). Trimming pared 9 bases from V and 0 bases from J, leaving 10 bases between. Germline loops: CDR1 SNHLY, CDR2 FYNNEI. CDR3 length equals 13 residues. CDR3 nucleotide sequence: TGTGCCAGGAGACAGGAGAGCACAGATACGCAGTATTTT. Its translation is CARRQESTDTQYF.

The chain combines TRBV19 with TRBJ1-1, with D unresolved. Looked up from germline, CDR1 is LNHDA and CDR2 is SQIVND (reference sequence). The V end was cut by 3 bases, the J end by 3 bases, with 11 bases between. This CDR3 has 14 amino acids. CDR3 amino acids: CASSMGNQYTEAFF. In DNA form, the CDR3 reads TGTGCCAGTAGTATGGGCAACCAGTACACTGAAGCTTTCTTT.

The chain carries TRBV5-1 and TRBJ1-4; D unclear. Germline lookup yields CDR1 SGHRS and CDR2 YFSETQ. V was trimmed by 0 bases and J by 4 bases, leaving 16 bases between them. CDR3 length equals 17 residues. The CDR3 nucleotides read TGCGCCAGCAGCTTGGCACCCGGAGGCGGCGGTAATGAAAAACTGTTTTTT. This translates into CASSLAPGGGGNEKLFF.

The chain is built from TRBV5-1 and TRBJ1-2; 9 bases line up with TRBD1. The CDR3 covers 14 residues. With 4 bases clipped from V and 4 bases from J, the junction kept 5 bases outside the gene matches. Germline V gene sequence: CDR1 SGHRS, CDR2 YFSETQ. The CDR3 nucleotides are TGCGCCAGCAGCCCCCAGACAGGGGGCTATGGCTACACCTTC. Amino acid sequence: CASSPQTGGYGYTF.

This chain links TRBV4-1 with TRBJ2-5; TRBD2 aligns across 9 bases. J lost 5 bases, V lost 0 bases, and 19 bases had no gene match. The CDR3 spans 20 residues. Germline loops: CDR1 MGHRA, CDR2 YSYEKL. CDR3: CASSQDFPLVTSGGEETQYF. The CDR3 DNA reads TGCGCCAGCAGCCAAGATTTTCCATTGGTGACTAGCGGAGGGGAGGAGACCCAGTACTTC.

This chain connects TRBV11-3 to TRBJ1-1; D gene unclear. The germline V gene encodes CDR1 SGHNT and CDR2 YENEEA. Trimming removed 5 bases at V and 6 bases at J, with 16 bases between. The CDR3 totals 14 residues. This CDR3 reads CASSPTRASSEAFF. For the CDR3, the DNA is TGTGCCAGCAGCCCCACGAGGGCTTCTTCTGAAGCTTTCTTT. Variable domain in full (rest from reference TRBV11-3 and TRBJ1-1): EAGVVQSPRYKIIEKKQPVAFWCNPISGHNTLYWYLQNLGQGPELLIRYENEEAVDDSQLPKDRFSAERLKGVDSTLKIQPAELGDSAVYLCASSPTRASSEAFFGQGTRLTVV.

This chain joins TRBV13 and TRBJ2-5; tentative D call: TRBD2 (5 bases). This CDR3 contains 13 residues. Germline CDR1 and CDR2: PRHDT and FYEKMQ (reference sequence). Trimming cost V 1 base and J 4 bases, with 7 bases left between them. In nucleotides, the CDR3 is TGTGCCAGCAGCTTAGTTCGGGGAGAGACCCAGTACTTC. Translated: CASSLVRGETQYF.

The V gene is TRBV9, the J gene TRBJ1-5; D call uncertain. The CDR3 runs 11 residues. V was pared by 4 bases and J by 5 bases, with 4 bases between. The V gene's germline CDR1 is SGDLS and CDR2 YYNGEE. Here the CDR3 reads CASSRDQPQHF. CDR3 sequence (DNA): TGTGCCAGCAGCCGGGATCAGCCCCAGCATTTT.

The chain employs TRBV5-1 and TRBJ1-2; D possibly corresponds to TRBD1 (5 bases). This CDR3 comprises 10 residues. Trimming removed 3 bases at V and 14 bases at J, with 11 bases between. The germline gives CDR1 SGHRS, CDR2 YFSETQ. CDR3 nucleotides: TGCGCCAGCAGCTCCAGGGTAAGGACCTTC. Its protein product is CASSSRVRTF.

This clone was seen just once. The rearrangement links TRBV28 to TRBJ2-3; TRBD1 agrees at 11 bases. Germline V gene sequence: CDR1 MDHEN, CDR2 SYDVKM. The V and J ends lost 4 bases and 4 bases, in that order; junction bases with no gene match: 7. CDR3 length: 16 amino acids. The CDR3 spells CASSSRTGGRADTQYF. CDR3 bases: TGTGCCAGCAGTTCTAGGACAGGGGGCAGGGCAGATACGCAGTATTTT. Filled out from reference TRBV28 and TRBJ2-3, the complete variable domain reads DVKVTQSSRYLVKRTGEKVFLECVQDMDHENMFWYRQDPGLGLRLIYFSYDVKMKEKGDIPEGYSVSREKKERFSLILESASTNQTSMYLCASSSRTGGRADTQYFGPGTRLTVL.

J is TRBJ1-1 and V is TRBV5-1; a possible D gene is TRBD1 (5 bases). CDR1 and CDR2 from the germline V gene are SGHRS and YFSETQ. Trimming removed 1 base from V and 1 base from J, with 17 bases in between. The CDR3 is made up of 17 amino acids. The CDR3 DNA is TGCGCCAGCAGCTTGACGGGGGTCGGATGGGCGAACACTGAAGCTTTCTTT. Translation gives CASSLTGVGWANTEAFF.

The rearrangement joins TRBV4-1 to TRBJ2-5, with a possible D match to TRBD1 (6 bases). The closer fit of TRBJ2-7 to the DNA end suggests the J call may be wrong. CDR1 and CDR2 from the germline V gene are MGHRA and YSYEKL. The CDR3 sequence is 16 residues long. The CDR3 nucleotides read TGCGCCAGCAGCCAAGATTGGTTGGGACACTCCTACGAGCAGTACTTC. This sequence encodes CASSQDWLGHSYEQYF.

This chain joins TRBV4-1 and TRBJ2-1; D is unresolved. From germline, CDR1 is MGHRA and CDR2 YSYEKL. The CDR3 has 17 amino acids. The V end lost 3 bases, the J end lost 6 bases, and 21 bases lay between the germline ends. The CDR3 region has the DNA TGCGCCAGCAGCCAGTCCCTGTCGCGCGGCTATAGCAATGAGCAGTTCTTC. Its translation: CASSQSLSRGYSNEQFF.

This chain uses TRBV27 with TRBJ2-7; D is perhaps TRBD1 (5 bases). Per germline, CDR1 MNHEY and CDR2 SMNVEV (reference sequence). This CDR3 has 14 amino acids. The V gene lost 2 bases and the J gene lost 5 bases, with 13 bases spanning the gap. The DNA of the CDR3 is TGTGCCAGCAGTTTAAGCAGGGTTCGCCACGAGCAGTACTTC. Encoded protein: CASSLSRVRHEQYF.

The chain has TRBV5-4 and TRBJ1-4; tentatively, D is TRBD1 (5 bases). The germline V gene encodes CDR1 SGHNT and CDR2 YYREEE (reference sequence). There are 16 residues in the CDR3. Trimming cost V 4 bases and J 0 bases, with 13 bases left between them. For the CDR3, the DNA is TGTGCCAGCAGCACTGGGGGGATTTCAACTAATGAAAAACTGTTTTTT. Translating it yields CASSTGGISTNEKLFF. The full variable domain, with the rest looked up from reference TRBV5-4 and TRBJ1-4, is ETGVTQSPTHLIKTRGQQVTLRCSSQSGHNTVSWYQQALGQGPQFIFQYYREEENGRGNFPPRFSGLQFPNYSSELNVNALELDDSALYLCASSTGGISTNEKLFFGSGTQLSVL.